Sequencing of this T cell receptor beta chain was carried out in a study of beta chain features in type 1 diabetes. Across the whole study: On cell yields, gender and age, patients and healthy donors were similar. Findings and limits, study-wide: Shorter templates may be favored by PCR, equally so in patients and controls. Individuals with type 1 diabetes displayed fewer insertions and more deletions at VDJ junctions. Significant though moderate, a shortening of TCRB CDR3s appeared in all four CD4+ subsets of Type 1 diabetes patients.

This clone was observed at least ten times. What it binds is unknown. The entirety of the isolated RNA underwent reverse transcription, so expressed TCRB transcripts were sequenced. TCRdb's table, derived via immunoSEQ multiplex PCR, lists solely in-frame clones and lacks some. The sample yields fewer than 400,000 clones, roughly 9% seen once. CD4+ naive, central memory, regulatory and stem cell-like memory cells were sorted via CD45RO/CCR7/CD25/CD127/CD95/CD27. Per germline, CDR1 MGHRA and CDR2 YSYEKL. V dropped 0 bases and J dropped 3; count of bases not matched to a gene: 3. This CDR3 contains 16 residues.

The J gene is TRBJ1-3, the V gene TRBV4-1; 9 bases are shared with TRBD1. The sequence came from a man younger than 45 with type 1 diabetes. Material: central memory CD4+ T cells from blood. The CDR3 protein is CASSQDGTGNGNTIYF. The CDR3 region has the DNA TGCGCCAGCAGCCAAGATGGGACAGGGAATGGAAACACCATATATTTT.